A selection of T cell receptor beta chains follows, all from one sample in a study of T cell responses to AZD1222 COVID-19 vaccine. This table comes from immunoSEQ multiplex PCR, and its TCRdb copy is limited to in-frame clones, with some not included. Altogether approximately 150,000 clones are present, around 90% being singletons, with the ten largest covering about 3%. The material was peripheral blood, obtained on day 0 of AZD1222 vaccination. The receptor set was obtained from an adult in good health. Both conserved end residues are part of each CDR3. The D gene is left open where the match is weak.

CDR3,DNA,length,V,D,J
CASSQDGGPGELFF,TGCGCCAGCAGCCAAGATGGGGGGCCCGGGGAGCTGTTTTTT,14,TRBV4-1,NA,TRBJ2-2
CASSLGGLAGSYQETQYF,TGCGCCAGCAGCTTGGGTGGACTAGCGGGATCGTATCAAGAGACCCAGTACTTC,18,TRBV5-1,TRBD2,TRBJ2-5
CATDRDRGQGQPQHF,TGTGCCACGGACCGGGACAGGGGGCAGGGGCAGCCCCAGCATTTT,15,TRBV6-5,TRBD1,TRBJ1-5
CSVLPSANQPQHF,TGCAGCGTTCTCCCGTCCGCGAATCAGCCCCAGCATTTT,13,TRBV29-1,NA,TRBJ1-5
CSASKGTGEGYGYTF,TGCAGTGCTAGTAAGGGGACAGGGGAAGGGTATGGCTACACCTTC,15,TRBV20-1,TRBD1,TRBJ1-2
CASSSQRGLGDYGYTF,TGTGCCAGCAGCTCCCAAAGGGGTTTGGGCGACTATGGCTACACCTTC,16,TRBV7-2,NA,TRBJ1-2
CASSYGPSYEQYF,TGCGCCAGCAGTTACGGCCCCTCCTACGAGCAGTACTTC,13,TRBV10-2,NA,TRBJ2-7
CASSPGAFGTGGETQYF,TGCGCCAGCAGCCCTGGGGCCTTTGGGACAGGGGGAGAGACCCAGTACTTC,17,TRBV5-1,TRBD1,TRBJ2-5
CASSYGQGGEKLFF,TGTGCCAGCAGTTACGGACAGGGGGGTGAAAAACTGTTTTTT,14,TRBV6-5,TRBD1,TRBJ1-4
CASSYLGNKAGYTF,TGTGCCAGCAGTTACCTCGGGAATAAGGCTGGCTACACCTTC,14,TRBV6-5,NA,TRBJ1-2